This T cell receptor (beta chain) was captured by sequencing in a study of regulatory T cells in long-lasting Graves disease. In building TCR beta libraries, iRepertoire HTBI primers were used together with Arm-PCR of CDR3 regions. From the multiplex PCR reads, TCRdb called clonotypes with MiXCR, one entry per CDR3 protein. The sample lists 600,000 to 650,000 distinct CDR3 sequences, roughly 15% occurring once. Per the germline V gene, CDR1 is MNHEY and CDR2 is SVGEGT. The CDR3 has 14 amino acids. V dropped 10 bases and J dropped 1 base, with 17 bases sitting between them. Noted time point: newly diagnosed GD, antithyroid drugs for less than 3 months. PBMCs were the source of the RNA used for TCR sequencing. These data also formed part of another study, on T cells in Graves' hyperthyroidism and ophthalmopathy. As that study records: The TCR CDR3 first-round RT-PCR relied on the HTBI primer set.

This chain connects TRBV6-2 or TRBV6-3 to TRBJ2-7; D is undetermined. This TCR was recovered from a woman aged 30 to 39 with Graves disease. This specimen was peripheral blood mononuclear cells (PBMCs), taken at new diagnosis, from a patient treated with antithyroid drugs. Here the CDR3 reads CATLYSATSYEQYF. The CDR3 bases are TGTGCCACGCTCTACAGTGCCACGTCCTACGAGCAGTACTTC.